The next 30 T cell receptor beta chains were all read from a single sample in a study of CD8+CD57+ T cells in acquired aplastic anemia. The template used for profiling TCR beta VDJ and CDR3 was genomic DNA. One entry per CDR3 protein, called by TCRdb with MiXCR from the reads. The top ten hold just under 20% of the sample, which has a few hundred thousand distinct CDR3 sequences, roughly 50% seen once. In patients chosen for sequencing, flow cytometry had shown CD8+CD57+ cell expansion. The sequencing input was sorted CD4+, CD8+, or CD8+CD57+ T cells (not recorded which) from PBMCs. Source of these receptors: a human donor with aplastic anemia.

This clonotype has at least ten counts. The chain carries TRBV19 and TRBJ1-2; TRBD1 is a possible D gene (6 bases). The CDR3 totals 15 residues. Trimming removed 7 bases from V and 1 base from J, with 16 bases in between. Germline CDR1 is LNHDA and CDR2 is SQIVND (reference sequence). The CDR3 sequence is CASTRSQGLNYGYTF. The CDR3 DNA is TGTGCCAGTACCCGATCACAGGGCCTTAACTATGGCTACACCTTC.

In regard to this clonotype: A much more abundant neighbour one base away suggests this may be a read error. The chain recombines TRBV20-1 with TRBJ1-6, with a possible D match to TRBD1 (6 bases). Germline lookup yields CDR1 DFQATT and CDR2 SNEGSKA (reference sequence). CDR3 length: 14 amino acids. The CDR3 here is CSAAGGSYSSPLHF. The CDR3 DNA reads TGCAGTGCAGCGGGGGGCTCCTATAGTTCACCCCTCCACTTT.

This clonotype was picked up many times. The chain recombines TRBV11-2 with TRBJ2-1, with unresolved D. From germline, CDR1 is SGHAT and CDR2 FQNNGV. The V end lost 0 bases, the J end lost 5 bases, and 2 bases lay between the germline ends. The CDR3 sequence is 12 residues long. Here the CDR3 DNA reads TGTGCCAGCAGCTTAGACCACAATGAGCAGTTCTTC. Translating gives CASSLDHNEQFF.

This clonotype was recorded a few times. The chain couples TRBV20-1 to TRBJ2-5; 8 bases fit TRBD2. Germline V gene data show CDR1 as DFQATT and CDR2 as SNEGSKA (reference sequence). J lost 9 bases, V lost 6 bases, and 9 bases had no gene match. The CDR3 has 12 amino acids. In DNA form, the CDR3 reads TGCAGTGCCACGGGAGGGGATCAGCCCCAGTACTTC. Residues: CSATGGDQPQYF.

This chain connects TRBV4-3 to TRBJ1-2; 7 bases agree with TRBD1. Germline-derived CDR1 and CDR2 are LGHNA and YSLEER. The CDR3 covers 15 residues. Trimming cost V 2 bases and J 8 bases; bases outside gene matches: 11. Written as DNA, the CDR3 is TGCGCCAGCAGCCAACCACGGACAGGCGTGTGGGGCTACACCTTC. Protein: CASSQPRTGVWGYTF.

Comment on this clonotype: A junction end diverges from the germline sequence, so it may reflect a read error. The rearrangement uses TRBV7-2 and TRBJ1-6; D remains ambiguous. This CDR3 spans 12 amino acids. Per germline, CDR1 SGHTA and CDR2 FQGNSA. DNA for the CDR3: TGTGCCAGCAGCTCTCCTACGCCCCGGTTCCTTTTT. It is translated as CASSSPTPRFLF.

The chain carries TRBV12-3 or TRBV12-4 and TRBJ2-3; TRBD1 agrees at 9 bases. CDR3 length: 15 residues. Trimming took 6 bases from V and 4 from J; bases not matched to a gene: 8. CDR3 bases: TGTGCCAGCAGCCCTGGGACAGGGCAGGCAGATACGCAGTATTTT. Translated, it gives CASSPGTGQADTQYF.

This clonotype was seen at least ten times. The rearrangement joins TRBV20-1 to TRBJ1-4; D is undetermined. Germline V gives CDR1 DFQATT, CDR2 SNEGSKA (reference sequence). The V end lost 5 bases, the J end lost 7 bases, and 14 bases lay between the germline ends. CDR3 length: 13 amino acids. The CDR3 region is CSASGPGGEKLFF. The CDR3 nucleotides are TGCAGTGCTTCCGGCCCCGGAGGTGAAAAACTGTTTTTT.

This clonotype was recorded many times. The chain combines TRBV12-3 or TRBV12-4 with TRBJ2-7; possibly TRBD1 for D (6 bases). V was cut by 6 bases and J by 3 bases, with 9 bases left in between. CDR3 length equals 12 residues. For the CDR3, the DNA is TGTGCCAGCAGCGGACAGTTCTACGAGCAGTACTTC. Protein product: CASSGQFYEQYF.

The chain links TRBV6-5 to TRBJ2-3; 9 nucleotides line up with TRBD1. The germline V gene has CDR1 MNHEY and CDR2 SVGAGI. The CDR3 spans 12 residues. The V gene end was trimmed by 6 bases and the J gene end by 11 bases; junction bases not matched to a gene: 6. The CDR3 DNA sequence: TGTGCCAGCAGGGGACAGGGTGCTGAGCAGTATTTT. The encoded protein is CASRGQGAEQYF.

This clonotype was detected many times. V usage is TRBV5-1 and J usage is TRBJ2-2, with 10 bases identical to TRBD2. J lost 2 bases, V lost 4 bases, and 8 bases had no gene match. CDR1 and CDR2 from the germline V gene are SGHRS and YFSETQ. This CDR3 contains 17 residues. CDR3 protein: CASSPISGGPNTGELFF. The CDR3 coding sequence is TGCGCCAGCAGCCCGATTAGCGGGGGGCCCAACACCGGGGAGCTGTTTTTT.

This chain connects TRBV2 to TRBJ2-3, with D perhaps matching TRBD1 (5 bases). Germline CDR1 and CDR2: SNHLY and FYNNEI. The CDR3 runs 17 residues. Between the trimmed V and J ends, which lost 7 bases and 4 bases, there was a span of 24 bases. This chain's CDR3 is CASNHSGSPLRSDTQYF. CDR3 in DNA: TGTGCCAGCAACCACTCAGGGTCACCACTACGGTCAGATACGCAGTATTTT. The variable domain in full, completed from reference TRBV2 and TRBJ2-3, reads EPEVTQTPSHQVTQMGQEVILRCVPISNHLYFYWYRQILGQKVEFLVSFYNNEISEKSEIFDDQFSVERPDGSNFTLKIRSTKLEDSAMYFCASNHSGSPLRSDTQYFGPGTRLTVL.

There are a few counts of this clonotype. This sequence joins TRBV15 and TRBJ1-6, with D tentatively TRBD1 (6 bases). V was shortened by 4 bases and J by 4 bases, with 11 bases between the two germline ends. Germline V gives CDR1 LNHNV, CDR2 YYDKDF (reference sequence). The CDR3 has 15 residues. The CDR3 DNA reads TGTGCCACCAGCACCTCGACAGGATATAATTCACCCCTCCACTTT. This translates into CATSTSTGYNSPLHF.

The chain couples TRBV29-1 to TRBJ2-5; D assignment may be TRBD1 or TRBD2 (5 bases each). The CDR3 spans 11 residues. The V gene's germline CDR1 is SQVTM and CDR2 ANQGSEA. V dropped 7 bases and J dropped 1 base, with 7 bases sitting between them. CDR3 sequence reads: CSGGAQETQYF. The CDR3 nucleotides are TGCAGCGGAGGGGCCCAAGAGACCCAGTACTTC.

Comment on this clonotype: This may stem from a read error, because a much larger clone lies one nucleotide away. This chain joins TRBV2 and TRBJ2-1; 10 bases align to TRBD2. The CDR3 is 15 residues long. The V gene's germline CDR1 is SNHLY and CDR2 FYNNEI. CDR3 loop: CASSRAGGRYNEQLF. CDR3 DNA: TGTGCCAGCAGTAGAGCGGGGGGGAGATACAATGAGCAGCTCTTC.

This clonotype was observed many times. The chain has TRBV12-3 or TRBV12-4 and TRBJ1-1; a possible D gene is TRBD1 (6 bases). The CDR3 loop spans 13 amino acids. Trimming took 9 bases from V and 1 from J, leaving 12 bases between them. The DNA of the CDR3 is TGTGCCAGTCACAGGGCCACGAACACTGAAGCTTTCTTT. This gives the protein CASHRATNTEAFF.

This clonotype was picked up one time. This CDR3 is CASSQEVAKNIQYF. The DNA of the CDR3 is TGCGCCAGCAGCCAAGAAGTGGCCAAAAACATTCAGTACTTC. The rearrangement links TRBV5-1 to TRBJ2-4; D unclear. The germline V and J ends were trimmed by 4 bases and 1 base, with 9 bases remaining between them. Per the germline V gene, CDR1 is SGHRS and CDR2 is YFSETQ. This CDR3 has 14 amino acids.

This clonotype appeared once. The gene calls are TRBV25-1 and TRBJ2-7, with 12 nucleotides matching TRBD2. V lost 6 bases to trimming and J lost 6 bases; unmatched junction nucleotides: 9. Germline CDR1 and CDR2: MGHDK and SYGVNS. CDR3 length: 15 amino acids. CDR3 region: CASSVSSGGAVEQYF. CDR3 nucleotides: TGTGCCAGCAGCGTATCTAGCGGGGGGGCGGTCGAGCAGTACTTC.

Regarding this clonotype: This may come from a read error, since a much larger clone is one base off. The CDR3 carries no conserved terminal phenylalanine or tryptophan, so it likely arises from a read error. The chain recombines TRBV12-3 or TRBV12-4 with TRBJ2-1, with TRBD1 matching 10 bases. V lost 7 bases and J lost 9; bases outside the gene matches: 9. CDR3 length: 14 amino acids. The CDR3 here is CASNRDRGVSEQFL. The CDR3 region has the DNA TGTGCCAGCAACCGGGACAGGGGTGTTAGTGAGCAGTTCCTC.

In this sample, this clonotype turned up many times. The rearrangement links TRBV7-9 to TRBJ1-4, with 9 positions matching TRBD1. CDR1 SEHNR and CDR2 FQNEAQ come from the germline V gene (reference sequence). The trim removed 3 bases at V and 5 bases at J, leaving 1 base unmatched. The CDR3 is 14 amino acids. The CDR3 sequence is CASSFTGGNEKLFF. The CDR3 DNA reads as TGTGCCAGCAGCTTTACAGGGGGCAATGAAAAACTGTTTTTT.

The genes are TRBV7-9 and TRBJ1-6, with D uncertain. This CDR3 has 15 residues. Trimming pared 1 base from V and 6 bases from J, leaving 10 bases between. Per germline, CDR1 SEHNR and CDR2 FQNEAQ (reference sequence). For the CDR3, the DNA is TGTGCCAGCAGCTTAGTTGGCAGCCTTAATTCACCCCTCCACTTT. This codes for CASSLVGSLNSPLHF.

This clonotype was seen many times. The gene calls are TRBV2 and TRBJ1-1; D uncertain. The CDR3 is 12 residues long. In germline, CDR1 is SNHLY, CDR2 FYNNEI. Trimming pared 4 bases from V and 5 bases from J, leaving 8 bases between. CDR3 DNA sequence: TGTGCCAGCAGTGTTTCGCTAACTGAAGCTTTCTTT. Its protein is CASSVSLTEAFF.

This clonotype was observed many times. The chain joins TRBV7-9 to TRBJ2-7; 9 positions agree with TRBD1. V gave up 6 bases and J gave up 3 bases; unmatched junction bases: 6. Per the germline V gene, CDR1 is SEHNR and CDR2 is FQNEAQ (reference sequence). The CDR3 length is 14 residues. CDR3 bases: TGTGCCAGCAGTCCCGGGACAGGGCTCTACGAGCAGTACTTC. This encodes CASSPGTGLYEQYF.

This clonotype came up many times. The rearrangement joins TRBV2 to TRBJ2-2; possibly TRBD1 or TRBD2 for D (5 bases each). The CDR3 contains 13 residues. In germline, CDR1 is SNHLY, CDR2 FYNNEI. V dropped 6 bases and J dropped 1 base, with 6 bases sitting between them. CDR3 bases: TGTGCCAGCAGGGGGGAGAACACCGGGGAGCTGTTTTTT. Translation: CASRGENTGELFF.

This clonotype was recorded at least ten times. This chain links TRBV5-1 with TRBJ2-1; 8 bases are a match to TRBD1. Germline V gene lookup returns CDR1 SGHRS and CDR2 YFSETQ. With 0 bases clipped from V and 7 bases from J, the junction kept 0 bases outside the gene matches. The CDR3 totals 13 residues. The CDR3 loop is CASSLGTGNEQFF. CDR3 sequence (DNA): TGCGCCAGCAGCTTGGGGACAGGGAATGAGCAGTTCTTC. The full variable domain, in which reference TRBV5-1 and TRBJ2-1 provide the parts outside the CDR3, is KAGVTQTPRYLIKTRGQQVTLSCSPISGHRSVSWYQQTPGQGLQFLFEYFSETQRNKGNFPGRFSGRQFSNSRSEMNVSTLELGDSALYLCASSLGTGNEQFFGPGTRLTVL.

Many counts were recorded for this clonotype. The chain joins TRBV2 to TRBJ1-5, with a possible D match to TRBD1 (5 bases). The CDR3 runs 14 residues. The germline V and J ends were trimmed by 6 bases and 0 bases, with 9 bases remaining between them. Germline V gene data show CDR1 as SNHLY and CDR2 as FYNNEI. CDR3 region: CASRVDNSNQPQHF. Here the CDR3 DNA reads TGTGCCAGCAGAGTGGACAATAGCAATCAGCCCCAGCATTTT.

This clonotype appeared many times. The V gene is TRBV11-1, the J gene TRBJ2-3; D perhaps matches TRBD1 (6 bases). The CDR3 contains 14 residues. V was shortened by 4 bases and J by 6 bases, with 14 bases between the two germline ends. The germline gives CDR1 SGHAT, CDR2 FQDESV (reference sequence). DNA for the CDR3: TGTGCCAGCAGCTCCACCACAGGGACGGATACGCAGTATTTT. Encoded protein: CASSSTTGTDTQYF.

The rearrangement links TRBV2 to TRBJ1-1; D unclear. CDR3 size: 10 residues. Trimming took 7 bases from V and 6 from J, leaving 6 bases between them. Germline-derived CDR1 and CDR2 are SNHLY and FYNNEI. This chain's CDR3 is CASMGSEAFF. The CDR3 nucleotides are TGTGCCAGCATGGGTTCTGAAGCTTTCTTT.

This clonotype was seen more than once but under ten times. The germline gene is not matched at one end of the junction; a read error may be the cause. The V and J genes are TRBV2 and TRBJ2-6, with TRBD1 matching over 8 bases. The germline gives CDR1 SNHLY, CDR2 FYNNEI. This CDR3 has 14 residues. The CDR3 here is CASSERSAGGTEAF. Here the CDR3 DNA reads TGTGCCAGCAGTGAACGTTCGGCAGGGGGCACTGAAGCTTTC.

This clonotype was counted many times. The rearrangement joins TRBV20-1 to TRBJ1-2, with D perhaps TRBD1 (6 bases). V was shortened by 0 bases and J by 5 bases, with 19 bases between the two germline ends. Germline V lookup: CDR1 DFQATT, CDR2 SNEGSKA (reference sequence). The CDR3 has 16 amino acids. CDR3 sequence reads: CSARDEGGDPGYGYTF. CDR3 nucleotides: TGCAGTGCTAGAGATGAGGGGGGCGATCCCGGGTATGGCTACACCTTC.